This TCR beta chain derives from a study of molecular identifiers for immune sequencing clone quantification. The wider study: Replicates split RNA from 20,000 or 100,000 naive CD8 cells five ways, and the researchers sequenced four portions. Regarding the study as a whole: In cases of identical TCR molecules sharing a barcode, highly expanded clone sizes could be underestimated. Over 99% of CMV-specific effector molecules, but under 1% of naive ones, were in clones above 20 copies.

MiXCR was run by TCRdb on the PCR reads, yielding one entry per CDR3 protein. The sample holds about half a million distinct CDR3 sequences; about 25% are singletons and the top ten take around 0.8%. This clonotype came up many times. The antigen is unknown. The CDR3 runs to 16 residues. Per the germline V gene, CDR1 is MNHEY and CDR2 is SVGEGT. The V end was cut by 2 bases, the J end by 1 base, with 14 bases between. The rearrangement joins TRBV6-2 or TRBV6-3 to TRBJ1-1; a weak D match, TRBD1 (6 bases). The sample comprised naive CD8+ T cells from blood, with Jurkat cell RNA spiked in. Subset indicated: FACS-sorted CD8+CD4-CCR7+CD45RA+ naive T cells. The TCR sequence derives from a human donor in good health. Some libraries in this study had Jurkat cell RNA spiked in. CDR3 residues: CASSYEIQGWNTEAFF. The CDR3 DNA reads as TGTGCCAGCAGTTACGAAATACAGGGATGGAACACTGAAGCTTTCTTT.